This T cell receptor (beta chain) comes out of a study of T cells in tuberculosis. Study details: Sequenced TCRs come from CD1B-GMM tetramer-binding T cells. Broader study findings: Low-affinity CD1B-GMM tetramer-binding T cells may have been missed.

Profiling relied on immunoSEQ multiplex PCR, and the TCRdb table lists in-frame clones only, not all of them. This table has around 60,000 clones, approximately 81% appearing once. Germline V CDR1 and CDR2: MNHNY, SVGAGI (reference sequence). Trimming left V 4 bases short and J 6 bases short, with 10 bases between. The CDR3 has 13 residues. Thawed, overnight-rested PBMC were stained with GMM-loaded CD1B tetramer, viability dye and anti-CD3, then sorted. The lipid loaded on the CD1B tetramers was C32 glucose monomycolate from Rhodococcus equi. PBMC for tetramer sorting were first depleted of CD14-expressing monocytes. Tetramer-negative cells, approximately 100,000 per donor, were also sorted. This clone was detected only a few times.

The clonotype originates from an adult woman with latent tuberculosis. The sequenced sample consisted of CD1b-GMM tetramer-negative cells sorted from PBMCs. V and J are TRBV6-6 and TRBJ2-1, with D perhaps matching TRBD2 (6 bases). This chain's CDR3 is CASSLGLFNEQFF. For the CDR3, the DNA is TGTGCCAGCAGTTTGGGACTCTTCAATGAGCAGTTCTTC.